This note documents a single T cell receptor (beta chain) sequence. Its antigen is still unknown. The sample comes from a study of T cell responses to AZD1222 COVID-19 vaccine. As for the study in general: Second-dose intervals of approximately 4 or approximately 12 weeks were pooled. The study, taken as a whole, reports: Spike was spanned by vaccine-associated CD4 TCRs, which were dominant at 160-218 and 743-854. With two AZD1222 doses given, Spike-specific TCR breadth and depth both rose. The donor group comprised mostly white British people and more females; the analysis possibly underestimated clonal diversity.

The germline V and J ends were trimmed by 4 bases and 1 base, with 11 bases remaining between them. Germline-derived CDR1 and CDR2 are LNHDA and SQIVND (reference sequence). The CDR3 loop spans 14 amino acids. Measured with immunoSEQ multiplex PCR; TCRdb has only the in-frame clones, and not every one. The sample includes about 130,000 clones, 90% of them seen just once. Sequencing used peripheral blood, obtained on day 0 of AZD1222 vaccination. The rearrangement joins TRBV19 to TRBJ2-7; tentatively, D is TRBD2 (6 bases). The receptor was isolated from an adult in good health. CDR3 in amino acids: CASSKEGLSYEQYF. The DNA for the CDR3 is TGTGCCAGTAGTAAGGAGGGCTTATCCTACGAGCAGTACTTC.